The 11 T cell receptor beta chains below come from one sample, sequenced in a study of memory CD8 T cells in hepatitis C reinfection. The time point was: pre-reinfection, 55 to 20 weeks before reinfection detection. No in vitro expansion preceded TCR sequencing of the sorted cells. Clones were read by immunoSEQ multiplex PCR, and TCRdb kept only the in-frame ones, dropping some. This repertoire shows 40,000 to 60,000 clones, roughly 89% found once; its top ten account for 0.95% to 1.1%. Sequences were obtained from naive CD8+ T cells sorted from blood. The receptors were gathered from a man between 18 and 29 years old with hepatitis C virus infection.

The chain couples TRBV21-1 to TRBJ1-6; the D call TRBD1 from the table was never checked on the DNA. TRBV21-1 is classified as a pseudogene. The CDR3 contains 19 residues. The CDR3 sequence: CASSKEVLVRDRGNSPLHF. DNA of the CDR3: TGTGCCAGCAGCAAAGAGGTCTTGGTCCGGGACAGGGGTAATTCACCCCTCCACTTT.

V and J are TRBV6-1 and TRBJ2-1; D possibly corresponds to TRBD2 (6 bases). The CDR3 is 13 residues long. Germline V lookup: CDR1 MNHNS, CDR2 SASEGT. Trimming left V 4 bases short and J 12 bases short, with 16 bases between. CDR3 sequence reads: CASSGRTTLSQFF. CDR3 bases: TGTGCCAGCAGTGGGAGGACTACCCTCTCGCAGTTCTTC.

The V gene is TRBV18, the J gene TRBJ2-1, with 9 bases fitting TRBD2. The CDR3 spans 16 residues. Germline V gene sequence: CDR1 KGHSH, CDR2 LQKENI. V lost 8 bases and J lost 0; bases outside the gene matches: 8. The CDR3 DNA follows: TGTGCCAGCACCCTTAGCGGGAGAAGCTCCTACAATGAGCAGTTCTTC. Translation gives CASTLSGRSSYNEQFF.

The chain joins TRBV6-5 to TRBJ2-5, with 8 bases identical to TRBD2. Germline values: CDR1 MNHEY, CDR2 SVGAGI. This CDR3 spans 15 amino acids. Germline trimming cut 2 bases from V and 3 bases from J; bases unmatched to any gene: 5. The CDR3 DNA sequence: TGTGCCAGCAGTTACGGTCTTAGCGGGGAAGAGACCCAGTACTTC. It is translated as CASSYGLSGEETQYF.

The chain is built from TRBV7-2 and TRBJ2-5, with D possibly matching TRBD1 (6 bases). The CDR3 loop spans 13 amino acids. The germline V gene has CDR1 SGHTA and CDR2 FQGNSA. Trimming took 8 bases from V and 1 from J, leaving 11 bases between them. This CDR3 is CASGDITQETQYF. The CDR3 nucleotides read TGTGCCAGCGGGGACATCACCCAAGAGACCCAGTACTTC.

The gene calls are TRBV19 and TRBJ2-2; a possible D gene is TRBD2 (6 bases). The CDR3 totals 14 residues. Germline V gene lookup returns CDR1 LNHDA and CDR2 SQIVND (reference sequence). The V gene lost 5 bases and the J gene lost 5 bases, with 12 bases spanning the gap. The CDR3 bases are TGTGCCAGTAGTGCCGCGGCGGGAACCGGGGAGCTGTTTTTT. Encoded protein: CASSAAAGTGELFF.

The chain couples TRBV11-2 to TRBJ2-1, with D maybe TRBD2 (6 bases). With 3 bases removed from V and 3 bases from J, the gap between germline ends came to 12 bases. The length of the CDR3 is 15 residues. The V gene's germline CDR1 is SGHAT and CDR2 FQNNGV. The CDR3 reads CASSLRYGGYNEQFF. The CDR3 DNA reads as TGTGCCAGCAGCTTGAGATACGGGGGCTACAATGAGCAGTTCTTC. Full variable domain (rest looked up from reference TRBV11-2 and TRBJ2-1): EAGVAQSPRYKIIEKRQSVAFWCNPISGHATLYWYQQILGQGPKLLIQFQNNGVVDDSQLPKDRFSAERLKGVDSTLKIQPAKLEDSAVYLCASSLRYGGYNEQFFGPGTRLTVL.

This chain joins TRBV27 and TRBJ2-7, with TRBD2 matching 9 bases. The CDR3 is made up of 14 amino acids. The ends lost 2 bases at V and 4 bases at J; junction bases unmatched: 3. The germline CDR1 and CDR2 sequences are MNHEY and SMNVEV (reference sequence). Here the CDR3 DNA reads TGTGCCAGCAGTTTACGGGCGGGAGGGTACGAGCAGTACTTC. Translated: CASSLRAGGYEQYF.

This rearrangement joins TRBV7-6 to TRBJ2-5; 15 bases are a match to TRBD2. Germline assignment: CDR1 SGHVS and CDR2 FNYEAQ. Unmatched junction bases numbered 6, after V lost 5 bases and J lost 5 bases. This CDR3 comprises 16 residues. CDR3 in amino acids: CASSPGTSGRWETQYF. The DNA for the CDR3 is TGTGCCAGCAGCCCCGGGACTAGCGGGAGGTGGGAGACCCAGTACTTC.

V is TRBV9 and J is TRBJ2-1, with 7 bases lining up with TRBD1. Germline CDR1 SGDLS, CDR2 YYNGEE. The CDR3 runs to 14 residues. V was pared by 0 bases and J by 7 bases, with 4 bases of the junction left unmatched. The CDR3: CASSVGDSGNEQFF. CDR3 bases: TGTGCCAGCAGCGTAGGGGACAGTGGGAATGAGCAGTTCTTC.

This clone was detected only a few times. The chain recombines TRBV6-5 with TRBJ1-4; 8 bases agree with TRBD1. The CDR3 loop spans 14 amino acids. The germline V gene encodes CDR1 MNHEY and CDR2 SVGAGI. The trim removed 4 bases at V and 4 bases at J, leaving 2 bases unmatched. Written as DNA, the CDR3 is TGTGCCAGCAGTTCGACAGGGGATAATGAAAAACTGTTTTTT. Its protein product is CASSSTGDNEKLFF.